This entry features one TCR beta chain sequence. The count of this clone is one. Its antigen specificity is not known. Nothing much larger sits one base from this clone, and base qualities are not available. The immunoSEQ Assay, a bias-controlled multiplex PCR, was used to amplify TCRbeta CDR3 regions from genomic DNA. Per the original workflow: The number of nucleated cells in each sample was estimated from the amplification of reference gene primers within the assay. To quantify the absolute abundance of each unique TCRbeta CDR3 rearrangement, sequence reads were collapsed and filtered. Productive Simpson clonality was computed per sample as the square root of Simpson's diversity index over productive rearrangements. TCRdb took over this immuneACCESS table, retaining in-frame rearrangements with V and J assigned. Such tables are incomplete; in checked studies, under half of the missing clones stem from an unresolved V gene, and the remainder is unexplained. Clone size and V and J calls were adopted from that table, with D and trimming inferred from the DNA. Present in this sample are a few hundred thousand clones, roughly 87% of which were seen just once. The ten top clones hold just under 3% of the sample.

The sample comes from a study of blood T cell repertoires in COVID-19 (TCRdb year 2020). With respect to the entire study: Collaborator samples came from the United States, Italy and Spain and covered acute and convalescent phases of COVID-19. The prospective study material was composed of cDNA or gDNA derived from T cells, B-cell-depleted T cells, or PBMCs. Subjects who had been exposed to COVID-19, were actively infected with it, or had recovered from it provided the deeply sampled blood TCRbeta repertoires that made up the dataset. The repertoires were released in a freely available public database meant as a resource for research on the immune response to SARS-CoV-2. The samples were drawn from the first 160 participants of the ongoing ImmuneRACE study and from about 1,200 subjects provided by 6 global collaborators. Sample metadata almost always included a de-identified subject ID, COVID-19 status, age in years and sex. Where available, HLA class I and class II types were obtained from metadata supplied by the sample provider rather than from assay-based typing. The investigation overall reported the following: The amount of clinical and demographic metadata varied by source and participant and was provided uncurated.

Enrolling through a virtual design, the prospective study's participants ranged in age from roughly 18 to 89 years and lived across 24 United States geographic areas. To assign participants to cohorts, the prospective study relied on clinical history that participants themselves reported in a screening survey and a study questionnaire. For ImmuneRACE Cohort 3, a participant was defined as recovered based on two consecutive negative NP/OP PCR tests, clearance by a healthcare professional, or resolution of symptoms. Each participant in the prospective study had whole blood, serum and a nasopharyngeal or oropharyngeal swab collected by mobile phlebotomists. Participants in the prospective study had the option to provide additional blood draws and questionnaires over an approximately 2-month period. Blood samples from the prospective study were shipped frozen or at room temperature prior to DNA extraction.

From cysteine to phenylalanine, the CDR3 is 15 amino acids long. Left in the record is the CDR3 DNA by itself, 45 bases read in frame from the first base. The germline V gene gives CDR1 as SNHLY and CDR2 as FYNNEI. V is cut back by 6 bases and J by 4 bases, with 8 bases in the junction unmatched. The origin of this receptor is a woman in her 30s who had recovered from COVID-19. The chain was built from TRBV2 and TRBJ1-4; 7 central bases correspond to TRBD1. Sequenced material: PBMCs or T cells enriched from blood (not recorded which). The CDR3 region reads CASRGTDANNEKLFF. The DNA sequence is given as TGTGCCAGCAGAGGGACAGACGCAAATAATGAAAAACTGTTTTTT.